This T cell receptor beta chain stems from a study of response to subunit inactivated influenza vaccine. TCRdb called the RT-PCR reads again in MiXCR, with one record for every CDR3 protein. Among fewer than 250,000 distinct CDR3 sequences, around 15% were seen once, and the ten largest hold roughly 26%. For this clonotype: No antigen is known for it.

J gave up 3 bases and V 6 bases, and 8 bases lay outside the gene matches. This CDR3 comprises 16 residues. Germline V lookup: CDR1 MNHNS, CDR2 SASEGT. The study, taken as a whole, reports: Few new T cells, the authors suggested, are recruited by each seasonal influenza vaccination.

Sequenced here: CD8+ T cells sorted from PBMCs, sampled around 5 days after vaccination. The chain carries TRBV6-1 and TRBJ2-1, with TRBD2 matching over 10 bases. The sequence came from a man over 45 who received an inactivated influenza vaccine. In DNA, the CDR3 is TGTGCCAGCAGCCGGCCGGGACTAGCGAGCTACAATGAGCAGTTCTTC. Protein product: CASSRPGLASYNEQFF.